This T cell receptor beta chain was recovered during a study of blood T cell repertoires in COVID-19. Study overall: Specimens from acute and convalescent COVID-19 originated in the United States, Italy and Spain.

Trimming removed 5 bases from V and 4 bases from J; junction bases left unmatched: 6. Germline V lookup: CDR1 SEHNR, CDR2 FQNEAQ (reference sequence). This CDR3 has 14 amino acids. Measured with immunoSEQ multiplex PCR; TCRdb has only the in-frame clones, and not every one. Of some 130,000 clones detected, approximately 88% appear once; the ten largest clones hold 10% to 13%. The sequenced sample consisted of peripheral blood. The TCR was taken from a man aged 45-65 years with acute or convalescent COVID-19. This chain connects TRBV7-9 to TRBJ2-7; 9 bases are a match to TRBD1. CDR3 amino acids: CASSAGQGYYEQYF. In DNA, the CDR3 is TGTGCCAGCAGCGCCGGACAGGGGTATTACGAGCAGTACTTC.